This record concerns one TCR beta chain sequence. The target antigen is unknown. This specimen comes from a study of shared clonotypes between healthy human individuals. V was pared by 0 bases and J by 7 bases, with 11 bases between. The CDR3 covers 13 residues. From germline, CDR1 is SGHNT and CDR2 YYREEE (reference sequence). Sequencing used immunoSEQ multiplex PCR; TCRdb keeps in-frame clones, though not all of them. The table has roughly 380,000 clones, 90% to 97% seen once. Study results and caveats: Estimated clonotype richness was generally higher in naive than memory subsets. Limitation of the genetic and exposure-history diversity represented came from the few donors.

The rearrangement joins TRBV5-4 to TRBJ2-7, with D unresolved. The material sequenced was memory CD8+ T cells sorted from blood. Specified subset: CD45RO+ cells pooled with CCR7-negative TemRA cells. The receptor's source is a man in his thirties or forties in good health. CDR3 DNA: TGTGCCAGCAGCTTGGATGGTCTAGGAGAGCAGTACTTC. Its protein product is CASSLDGLGEQYF.